Ten or more counts support the clone carrying this TCR beta chain. The target antigen is unknown. These data belong to a study of T cells after yellow fever vaccination. Study-level results: A secondary response was less intense yet reached its peak sooner, at day 5 versus 15.

Production of TCR cDNA was by 5'RACE template switching, which also added a universal primer site and UMIs. TCRdb called the 5' RACE reads again in MiXCR, with one record for every CDR3 protein. Altogether 85,000 to 100,000 distinct CDR3 sequences are present, approximately 6.3% being singletons, with the ten largest covering 35% to 45%. The CDR3 loop spans 15 amino acids. The ends lost 5 bases at V and 5 bases at J; junction bases unmatched: 8. The specimen was CD8+ T cells sorted from PBMCs, collected 10 days after the yellow fever booster vaccination. The gene calls are TRBV12-3 or TRBV12-4 and TRBJ2-2, with TRBD2 matching 7 bases. This clonotype was sampled from a man between 18 and 35 years old who received the YFV17D yellow fever vaccine. CDR3 DNA sequence: TGTGCCAGCAGTCCCGTGGGGGGACTAACCGGGGAGCTGTTTTTT. Encoded protein: CASSPVGGLTGELFF.